This T cell receptor beta chain is drawn from a study of T cell repertoires in cytomegalovirus infection. Background on the study: Selection of CMV epitopes for the study included recently identified HLA-C-restricted and well-studied HLA-B-restricted ones. Shared public TCR beta signatures pointed to both CMV infection and a matching HLA type.

Study findings and constraints: HLA-C-restricted TCR beta clonotypes specific for CMV led the ex vivo response. Summed public TCR beta family frequency identified CMV carriers bearing the relevant HLA.

The CDR3 consists of 16 residues. In germline, CDR1 is SEHNR, CDR2 FQNEAQ (reference sequence). TCRdb recomputed calls from the reads with MiXCR, one row per CDR3 protein. This table holds approximately 600,000 distinct CDR3 sequences, around 40% found once. A remark on this clonotype: As yet, its antigen is unknown. A read error may produce the germline difference seen at one junction end.

J is TRBJ2-2 and V is TRBV7-9; 7 bases are a match to TRBD1. Sequenced here: cultured PBMCs, sampled from culture after CMV antigen stimulation. The TCR was taken from a human donor in good health (CMV status not recorded). Some clones in this sample may be carry-over from other donors' samples. CDR3: CASSLGAGGYTGELLF. CDR3 in DNA: TGTGCCAGCAGCTTAGGGGCAGGGGGTTACACCGGGGAGCTGTTGTTT.